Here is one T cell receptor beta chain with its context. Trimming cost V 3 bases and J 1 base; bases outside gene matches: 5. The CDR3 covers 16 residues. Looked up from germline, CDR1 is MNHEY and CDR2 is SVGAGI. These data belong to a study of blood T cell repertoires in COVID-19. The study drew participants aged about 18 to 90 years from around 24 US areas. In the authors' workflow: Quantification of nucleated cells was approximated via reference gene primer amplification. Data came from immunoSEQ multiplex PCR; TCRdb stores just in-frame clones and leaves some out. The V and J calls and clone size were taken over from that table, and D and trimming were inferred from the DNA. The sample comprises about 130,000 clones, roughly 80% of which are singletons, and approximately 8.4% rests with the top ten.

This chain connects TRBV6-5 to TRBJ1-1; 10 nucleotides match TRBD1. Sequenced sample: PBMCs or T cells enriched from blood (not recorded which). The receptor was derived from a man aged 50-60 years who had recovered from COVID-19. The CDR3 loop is CASSYGTGAGNTEAFF. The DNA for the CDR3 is TGTGCCAGCAGTTATGGGACAGGGGCCGGGAACACTGAAGCTTTCTTT.